The clone carrying this T cell receptor (beta chain) appeared a few times. Its antigen is currently unknown. This CDR3 is built from 19 residues. Germline CDR1 is MGHRA and CDR2 is YSYEKL. Trimming at V came to 3 bases and at J to 5 bases, leaving 15 bases not matched to a gene. These data originate in a study of CD8 T cells in ankylosing spondylitis. Using its own MiXCR run on the 5' RACE reads, TCRdb lists one record per CDR3 protein. This sample carries some 840,000 distinct CDR3 sequences, 10% to 15% of them seen once, and the ten largest clones take about 0.49%. General study points: A TCR beta motif of 8 or 9 highly homologous variants appeared characteristic of ankylosing spondylitis blood.

The TCR sequence derives from a male donor with ankylosing spondylitis. The sample comprised blood, either unsorted or a sorted T cell fraction (not recorded which). The rearrangement uses TRBV4-1 and TRBJ2-1; TRBD1 aligns across 11 bases. CDR3 amino acids: CASSHPRDRGDRRDNEQFF. In DNA, the CDR3 is TGCGCCAGCAGCCATCCCCGGGACAGGGGGGATCGCAGGGACAATGAGCAGTTCTTC.